Following are 10 T cell receptor beta chains from one sample sequenced in a study of CD8 T cells in Susac syndrome (dated by TCRdb to the late 2010s). Libraries were prepared through the immunoSEQ multiplex PCR assay. RNA was extracted with the RNeasy kit and roughly 0.5 to 1 ug was reverse transcribed using random hexamers. TCRdb trimmed public reads at Q25 via fastp, called clones via MiXCR and kept in-frame beta chains. Every distinct CDR3 protein forms one entry, paired with its most common genes and DNA. Recorded for this sample are 180,000 or so distinct CDR3 sequences; approximately 94% of them occurred a single time. Around 0.11% of the sample rests with the top ten. Sequenced sample: CD4+ T cells from PBMCs. The receptor set was obtained from a human donor in good health.

This sequence joins TRBV7-2 and TRBJ2-1; TRBD2 is a possible D gene (6 bases). The CDR3 is 16 residues long. The ends were cut back, 7 bases at V and 3 bases at J, with 19 bases in the middle. CDR1 and CDR2 (germline): SGHTA, FQGNSA. The CDR3 DNA reads as TGTGCCAGCACCCCTCGTAGTAGCGGTTACTACAATGAGCAGTTCTTC. This sequence encodes CASTPRSSGYYNEQFF.

The chain's CDR3 is CSVSEGSGIYRGETQYF. The CDR3 DNA reads TGCAGCGTTTCTGAGGGTAGCGGGATATACAGGGGAGAGACCCAGTACTTC. J is TRBJ2-5 and V is TRBV29-1, with a possible D match to TRBD2 (8 bases). This CDR3 spans 17 amino acids. V was cut by 5 bases and J by 4 bases, with 26 bases left in between. Germline-derived CDR1 and CDR2 are SQVTM and ANQGSEA.

This chain joins TRBV4-1 and TRBJ1-1; D possibly corresponds to TRBD1 (5 bases). Between the trimmed V and J ends, which lost 0 bases and 6 bases, there was a span of 20 bases. This CDR3 spans 17 amino acids. The V gene's germline CDR1 is MGHRA and CDR2 YSYEKL. The CDR3 reads CASSQDLRGGGYAEAFF. The CDR3 DNA reads TGCGCCAGCAGCCAAGACCTCAGAGGCGGGGGATATGCTGAAGCTTTCTTT.

The chain links TRBV7-9 to TRBJ2-1; 9 bases fit TRBD1. The CDR3 extends over 12 amino acids. The germline gives CDR1 SEHNR, CDR2 FQNEAQ (reference sequence). V gave up 7 bases and J gave up 15 bases; unmatched junction bases: 10. CDR3 amino acids: CASIPTTTGGFF. The CDR3 DNA reads TGTGCCAGCATCCCGACCACGACAGGGGGGTTCTTC.

This sequence joins TRBV19 and TRBJ1-5; D gene unclear. The CDR3 is made up of 14 amino acids. Trimming pared 4 bases from V and 3 bases from J, leaving 10 bases between. Per germline, CDR1 LNHDA and CDR2 SQIVND (reference sequence). This CDR3 is CASSTESHNQPQHF. In nucleotides, the CDR3 is TGTGCCAGTAGTACCGAGAGTCACAATCAGCCCCAGCATTTT.

This clonotype appeared once. The J gene is TRBJ2-7, the V gene TRBV15; D might be TRBD1 or TRBD2, each matching 5 bases. The ends were cut back, 5 bases at V and 2 bases at J, with 16 bases in the middle. Per the germline V gene, CDR1 is LNHNV and CDR2 is YYDKDF (reference sequence). CDR3 length: 15 residues. This CDR3 is CATSLGPPGPYEQYF. CDR3 bases: TGTGCCACCAGCCTAGGACCCCCGGGACCCTACGAGCAGTACTTC.

The chain carries TRBV29-1 and TRBJ2-2, with D possibly matching TRBD1 (6 bases). The V and J ends lost 4 bases and 6 bases respectively, with 15 bases between them. CDR3 length: 14 amino acids. Germline loops: CDR1 SQVTM, CDR2 ANQGSEA. For the CDR3, the DNA is TGCAGCGTTGTATGGGGACAAGACCCCGGGGAGCTGTTTTTT. Its translation: CSVVWGQDPGELFF.

The chain uses TRBV29-1 and TRBJ1-2; TRBD1 might be the D (5 bases). The CDR3 totals 15 residues. V lost 1 base to trimming and J lost 2 bases, with 14 bases between them. Germline-derived CDR1 and CDR2 are SQVTM and ANQGSEA. CDR3 nucleotides: TGCAGCGTTGAAGGGGAGGGGATAGAAAACTATGGCTACACCTTC. Its translation: CSVEGEGIENYGYTF.

The chain couples TRBV27 to TRBJ2-1; D is uncertain. Germline assignment: CDR1 MNHEY and CDR2 SMNVEV (reference sequence). CDR3 length: 16 amino acids. V was trimmed by 5 bases and J by 3 bases, leaving 17 bases between them. The CDR3 DNA reads as TGTGCCAGCAGTCTTGACCTGGACCACAACTACAATGAGCAGTTCTTC. It encodes CASSLDLDHNYNEQFF.

This rearrangement joins TRBV4-2 to TRBJ2-4; D uncertain. The CDR3 extends over 15 amino acids. Trimming stripped 0 bases from V and 0 bases from J, with 6 bases between. Germline CDR1 is LGHNA and CDR2 is YNFKEQ. The CDR3 loop reads CASSQESGAKNIQYF. CDR3 bases: TGTGCCAGCAGCCAAGAGTCGGGAGCCAAAAACATTCAGTACTTC.